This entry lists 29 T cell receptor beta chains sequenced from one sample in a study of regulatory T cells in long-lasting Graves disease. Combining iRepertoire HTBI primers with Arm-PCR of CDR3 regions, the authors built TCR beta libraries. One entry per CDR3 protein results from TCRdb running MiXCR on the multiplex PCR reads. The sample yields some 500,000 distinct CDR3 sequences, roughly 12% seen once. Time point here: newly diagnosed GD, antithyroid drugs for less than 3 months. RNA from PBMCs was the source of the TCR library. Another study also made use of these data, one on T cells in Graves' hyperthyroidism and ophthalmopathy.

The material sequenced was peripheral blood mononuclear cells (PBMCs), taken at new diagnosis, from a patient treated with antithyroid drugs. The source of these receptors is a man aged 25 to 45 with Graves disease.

This CDR3 reads CAISGQINTEAFF. The CDR3 DNA reads as TGTGCCATCTCGGGGCAGATTAACACTGAAGCTTTCTTT. This chain links TRBV10-3 with TRBJ1-1; D possibly corresponds to TRBD1 (5 bases). The CDR3 is 13 amino acids. Looked up from germline, CDR1 is ENHRY and CDR2 is SYGVKD. Trimming stripped 8 bases from V and 2 bases from J, with 12 bases between.

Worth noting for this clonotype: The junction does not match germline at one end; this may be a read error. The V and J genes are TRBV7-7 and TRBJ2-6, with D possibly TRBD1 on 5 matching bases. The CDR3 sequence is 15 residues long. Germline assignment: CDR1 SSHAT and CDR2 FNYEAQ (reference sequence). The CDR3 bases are TGTGCTAGCAGCCCCGGGCAATCTGGGGCCTACGTCCTGACTTTC. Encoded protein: CASSPGQSGAYVLTF.

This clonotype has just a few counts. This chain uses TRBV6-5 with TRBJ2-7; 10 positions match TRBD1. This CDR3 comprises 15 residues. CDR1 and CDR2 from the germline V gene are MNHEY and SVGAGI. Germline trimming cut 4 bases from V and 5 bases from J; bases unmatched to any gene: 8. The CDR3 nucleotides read TGTGCCAGCAGTTCTAGACAGGGGGCTTCGCACGAGCAGTACTTC. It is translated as CASSSRQGASHEQYF.

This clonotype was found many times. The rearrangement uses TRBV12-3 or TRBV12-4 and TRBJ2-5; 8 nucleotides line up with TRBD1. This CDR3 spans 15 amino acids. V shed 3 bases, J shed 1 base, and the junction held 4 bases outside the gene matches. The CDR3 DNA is TGTGCCAGCAGTTTCGGGCAGGGGGCCCAAGAGACCCAGTACTTC. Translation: CASSFGQGAQETQYF.

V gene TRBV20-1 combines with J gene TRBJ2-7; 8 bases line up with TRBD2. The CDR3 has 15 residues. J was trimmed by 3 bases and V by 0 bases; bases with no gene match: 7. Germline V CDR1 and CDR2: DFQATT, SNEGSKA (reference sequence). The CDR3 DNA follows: TGCAGTGCTAGAGATCAGGGGACTAGATACTACGAGCAGTACTTC. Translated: CSARDQGTRYYEQYF.

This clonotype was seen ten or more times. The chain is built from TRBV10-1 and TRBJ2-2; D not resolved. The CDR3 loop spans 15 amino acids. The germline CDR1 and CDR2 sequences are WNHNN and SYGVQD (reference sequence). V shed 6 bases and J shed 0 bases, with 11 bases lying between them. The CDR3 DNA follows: TGCGCCAGCAGCCGAGACCTCACGAACACCGGGGAGCTGTTTTTT. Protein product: CASSRDLTNTGELFF.

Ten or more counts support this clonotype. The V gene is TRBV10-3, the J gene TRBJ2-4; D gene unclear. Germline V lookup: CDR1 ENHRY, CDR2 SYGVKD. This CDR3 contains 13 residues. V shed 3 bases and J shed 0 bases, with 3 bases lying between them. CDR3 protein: CAISDLAKNIQYF. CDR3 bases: TGTGCCATCAGTGACCTAGCCAAAAACATTCAGTACTTC.

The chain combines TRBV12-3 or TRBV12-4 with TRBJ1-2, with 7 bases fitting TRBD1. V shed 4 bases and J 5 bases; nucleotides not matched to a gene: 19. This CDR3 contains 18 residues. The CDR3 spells CASSSPWTGGGSGYGYTF. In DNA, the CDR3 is TGTGCCAGCAGTTCCCCATGGACAGGAGGAGGGTCCGGGTATGGCTACACCTTC.

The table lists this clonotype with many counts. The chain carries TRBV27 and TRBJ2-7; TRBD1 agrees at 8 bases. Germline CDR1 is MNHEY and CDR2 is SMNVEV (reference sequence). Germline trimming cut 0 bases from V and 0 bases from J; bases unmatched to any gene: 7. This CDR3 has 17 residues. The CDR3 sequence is CASSLSPGTGSSYEQYF. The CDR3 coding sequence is TGTGCCAGCAGTTTATCCCCCGGGACAGGAAGCTCCTACGAGCAGTACTTC.

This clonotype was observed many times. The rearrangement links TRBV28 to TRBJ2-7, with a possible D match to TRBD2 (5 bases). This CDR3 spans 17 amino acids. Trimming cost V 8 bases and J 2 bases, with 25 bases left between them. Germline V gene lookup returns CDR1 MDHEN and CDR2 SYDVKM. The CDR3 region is CASRSSGGLNPTYEQYF. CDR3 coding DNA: TGTGCCAGCCGGAGCAGTGGAGGACTGAATCCTACCTACGAGCAGTACTTC.

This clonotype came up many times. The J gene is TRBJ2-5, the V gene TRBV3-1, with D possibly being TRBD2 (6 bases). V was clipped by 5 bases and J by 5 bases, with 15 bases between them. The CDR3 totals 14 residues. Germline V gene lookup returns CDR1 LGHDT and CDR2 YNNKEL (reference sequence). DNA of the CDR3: TGTGCCAGCAGCTCCCGGGACTTAGGGGAGACCCAGTACTTC. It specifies CASSSRDLGETQYF.

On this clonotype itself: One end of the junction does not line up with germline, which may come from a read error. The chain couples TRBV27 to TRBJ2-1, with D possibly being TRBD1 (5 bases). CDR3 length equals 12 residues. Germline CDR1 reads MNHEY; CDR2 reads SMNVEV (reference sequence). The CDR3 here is CASSPFQGRWVF. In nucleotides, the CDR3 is TGTGCCAGCAGTCCCTTCCAGGGTAGGTGGGTCTTC.

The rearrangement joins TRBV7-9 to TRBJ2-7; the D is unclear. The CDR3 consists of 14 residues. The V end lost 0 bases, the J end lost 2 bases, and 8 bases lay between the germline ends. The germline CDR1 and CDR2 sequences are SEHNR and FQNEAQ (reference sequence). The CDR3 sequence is CASSLAEQTYEQYF. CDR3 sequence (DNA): TGTGCCAGCAGCTTAGCGGAACAGACCTACGAGCAGTACTTC.

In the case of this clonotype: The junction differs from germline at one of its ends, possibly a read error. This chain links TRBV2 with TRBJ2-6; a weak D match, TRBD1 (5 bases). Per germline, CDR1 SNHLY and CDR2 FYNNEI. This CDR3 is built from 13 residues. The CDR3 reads CASIRSGANALTF. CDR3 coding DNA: TGTGCCAGCATTCGCTCTGGGGCCAACGCCCTGACTTTC.

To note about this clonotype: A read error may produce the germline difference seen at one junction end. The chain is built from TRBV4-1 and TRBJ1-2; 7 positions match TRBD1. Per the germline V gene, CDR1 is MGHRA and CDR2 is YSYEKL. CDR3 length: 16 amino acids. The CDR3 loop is CASSQASGQLNYGYTF. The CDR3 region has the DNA TGTGCCAGCAGCCAAGCCTCGGGACAGTTAAACTATGGCTACACCTTC.

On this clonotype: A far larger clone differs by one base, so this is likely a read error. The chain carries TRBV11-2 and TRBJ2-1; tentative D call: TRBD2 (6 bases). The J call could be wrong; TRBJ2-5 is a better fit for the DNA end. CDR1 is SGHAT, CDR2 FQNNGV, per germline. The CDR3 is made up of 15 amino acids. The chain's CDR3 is CASCPSSVGRETQYF. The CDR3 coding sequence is TGTGCCAGCTGCCCCAGCTCAGTAGGGAGGGAGACCCAGTACTTC.

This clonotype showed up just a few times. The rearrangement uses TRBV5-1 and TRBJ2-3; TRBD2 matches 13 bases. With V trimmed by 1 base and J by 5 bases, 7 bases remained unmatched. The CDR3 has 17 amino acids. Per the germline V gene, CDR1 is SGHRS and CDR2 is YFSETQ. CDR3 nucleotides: TGCGCCAGCAGCTTGCGCGGACTAGCGGGAGTTATAGATACGCAGTATTTT. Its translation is CASSLRGLAGVIDTQYF.

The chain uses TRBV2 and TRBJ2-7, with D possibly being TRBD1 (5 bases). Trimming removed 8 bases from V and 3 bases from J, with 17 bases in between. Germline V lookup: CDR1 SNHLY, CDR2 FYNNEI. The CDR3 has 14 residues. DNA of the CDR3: TGTGCCAGCTCACCACAGGACAAAATCTACGAGCAGTACTTC. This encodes CASSPQDKIYEQYF.

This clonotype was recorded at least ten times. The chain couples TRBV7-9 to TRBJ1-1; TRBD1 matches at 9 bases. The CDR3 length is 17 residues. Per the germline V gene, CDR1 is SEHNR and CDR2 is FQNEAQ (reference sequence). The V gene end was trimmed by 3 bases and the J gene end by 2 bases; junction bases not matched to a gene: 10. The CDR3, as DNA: TGTGCCAGCAGCTTTGGACAGGGGAGGGGTGGAAACACTGAAGCTTTCTTT. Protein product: CASSFGQGRGGNTEAFF.

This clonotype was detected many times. CDR3: CASYQGGANTEAFF. Here the CDR3 DNA reads TGTGCCAGCTACCAGGGTGGCGCGAACACTGAAGCTTTCTTT. This chain uses TRBV6-1 with TRBJ1-1; weak D call: TRBD1 (5 bases). The V gene lost 8 bases and the J gene lost 1 base, with 14 bases spanning the gap. Per germline, CDR1 MNHNS and CDR2 SASEGT. The CDR3 has 14 amino acids.

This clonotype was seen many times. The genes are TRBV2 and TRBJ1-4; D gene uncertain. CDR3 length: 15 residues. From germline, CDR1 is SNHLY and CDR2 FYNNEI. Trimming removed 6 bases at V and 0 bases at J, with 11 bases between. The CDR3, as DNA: TGTGCCAGCAGCGCTACAGCTGCAACTAATGAAAAACTGTTTTTT. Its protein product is CASSATAATNEKLFF.

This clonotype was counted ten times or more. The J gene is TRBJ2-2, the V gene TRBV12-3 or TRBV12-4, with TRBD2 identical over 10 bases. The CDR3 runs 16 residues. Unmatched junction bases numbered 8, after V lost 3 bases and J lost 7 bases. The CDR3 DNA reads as TGTGCCAGCAGTTTCCTGCTAGCGGGAGCGGTCGGGGAGCTGTTTTTT. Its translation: CASSFLLAGAVGELFF.

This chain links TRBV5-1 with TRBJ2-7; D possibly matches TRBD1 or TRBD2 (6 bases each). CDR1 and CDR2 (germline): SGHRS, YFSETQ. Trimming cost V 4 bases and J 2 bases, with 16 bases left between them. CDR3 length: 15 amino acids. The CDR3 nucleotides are TGCGCCAGCAGCCCGGGGGCAGGACCGACCTACGAGCAGTACTTC. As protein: CASSPGAGPTYEQYF.

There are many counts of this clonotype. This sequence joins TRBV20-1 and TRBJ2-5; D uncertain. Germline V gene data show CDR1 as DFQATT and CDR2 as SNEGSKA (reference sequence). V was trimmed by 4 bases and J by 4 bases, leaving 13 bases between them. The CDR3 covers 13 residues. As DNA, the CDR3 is TGCAGTGCTAAAGGCCTAGTCATAGAGACCCAGTACTTC. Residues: CSAKGLVIETQYF.

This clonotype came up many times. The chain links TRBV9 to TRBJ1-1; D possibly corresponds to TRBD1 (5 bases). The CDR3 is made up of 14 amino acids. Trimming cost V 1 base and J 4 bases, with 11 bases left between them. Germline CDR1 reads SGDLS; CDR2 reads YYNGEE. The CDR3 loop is CASSVQGVSTEAFF. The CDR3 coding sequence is TGTGCCAGCAGCGTACAGGGAGTGTCCACTGAAGCTTTCTTT. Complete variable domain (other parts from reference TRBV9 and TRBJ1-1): DSGVTQTPKHLITATGQRVTLRCSPRSGDLSVYWYQQSLDQGLQFLIQYYNGEERAKGNILERFSAQQFPDLHSELNLSSLELGDSALYFCASSVQGVSTEAFFGQGTRLTVV.

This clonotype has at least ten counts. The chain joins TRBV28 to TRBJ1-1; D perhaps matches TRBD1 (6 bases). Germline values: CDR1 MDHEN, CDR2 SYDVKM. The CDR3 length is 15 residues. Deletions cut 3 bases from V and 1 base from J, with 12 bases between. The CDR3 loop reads CASSFSGQRNTEAFF. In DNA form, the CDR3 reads TGTGCCAGCAGTTTTTCCGGACAGAGGAACACTGAAGCTTTCTTT.

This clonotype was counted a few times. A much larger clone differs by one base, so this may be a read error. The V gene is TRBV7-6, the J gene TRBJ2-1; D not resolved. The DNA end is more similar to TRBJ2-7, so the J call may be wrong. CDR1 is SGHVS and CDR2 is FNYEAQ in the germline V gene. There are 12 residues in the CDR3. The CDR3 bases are TGTGCCAGCAGCCCCCTCCACAATGAGCAGTACTTC. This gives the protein CASSPLHNEQYF.

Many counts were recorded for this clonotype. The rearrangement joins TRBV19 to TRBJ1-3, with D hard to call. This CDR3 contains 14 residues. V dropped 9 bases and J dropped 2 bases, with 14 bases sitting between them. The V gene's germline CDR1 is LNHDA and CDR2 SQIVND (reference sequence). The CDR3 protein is CASTPGTAGNTIYF. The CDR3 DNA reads TGTGCCAGCACCCCGGGAACTGCTGGAAACACCATATATTTT.

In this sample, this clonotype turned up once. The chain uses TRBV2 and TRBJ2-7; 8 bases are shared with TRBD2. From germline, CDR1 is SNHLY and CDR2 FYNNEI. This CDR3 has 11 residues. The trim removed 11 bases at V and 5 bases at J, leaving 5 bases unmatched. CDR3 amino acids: CARGGRDEQYF. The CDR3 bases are TGTGCCCGCGGGGGGCGGGACGAGCAGTACTTC. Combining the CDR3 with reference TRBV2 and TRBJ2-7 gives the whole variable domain EPEVTQTPSHQVTQMGQEVILRCVPISNHLYFYWYRQILGQKVEFLVSFYNNEISEKSEIFDDQFSVERPDGSNFTLKIRSTKLEDSAMYFCARGGRDEQYFGPGTRLTVT.